This T cell receptor beta chain was captured in a study of PD-L1 blockade in urothelial cancer. Produced via immunoSEQ multiplex PCR; TCRdb's table is partial and in-frame only. This table has fewer than 80,000 clones, approximately 81% appearing once. With 3 bases clipped from V and 9 bases from J, the junction kept 14 bases outside the gene matches. Germline V gene lookup returns CDR1 SGHRS and CDR2 YFSETQ. This CDR3 spans 15 amino acids. The time point is: pretreatment peripheral blood. This clonotype originated in a man aged 65-85 years with urothelial cancer. This rearrangement joins TRBV5-1 to TRBJ2-7; 8 positions match TRBD2. The source material was PBMCs, sampled around atezolizumab (anti-PD-L1) treatment. CDR3 DNA: TGCGCCAGCAGCTCTCATTTAGCGGGGCGAGACGGGCAGTACTTC. Translated, it gives CASSSHLAGRDGQYF.